One and the same sample provided the 17 T cell receptor beta chains below, sequenced in a study of neurological immune-mediated disorders. TCRdb reanalysed the 5' RACE reads using MiXCR and keeps one entry per CDR3 protein. Of around 16,000 distinct CDR3 sequences in the sample, about 14% are singletons; the top ten hold roughly an eighth. Source material: PBMCs. Every receptor here comes from a man between 60 and 75 years old with HTLV-1-associated myelopathy (HAM/TSP).

This clonotype came up many times. This chain connects TRBV7-6 to TRBJ2-2; D is unresolved. The CDR3 has 14 residues. Trimming cost V 1 base and J 6 bases, with 9 bases left between them. The germline V gene has CDR1 SGHVS and CDR2 FNYEAQ. The CDR3 region has the DNA TGTGCCAGCAGCTTAGAGGTGGTCGCCGGGGAGCTGTTTTTT. Its translation is CASSLEVVAGELFF.

In its sample, this clonotype was seen many times. The genes are TRBV7-2 and TRBJ2-5, with 8 nucleotides matching TRBD2. V lost 8 bases to trimming and J lost 5 bases; unmatched junction nucleotides: 10. The CDR3 contains 14 residues. In germline, CDR1 is SGHTA, CDR2 FQGNSA. CDR3 nucleotides: TGTGCCAGCTCCGAGAACCGGGGGGGTGAGACCCAGTACTTC. Residues: CASSENRGGETQYF.

Concerning this clonotype itself: The missing conserved phenylalanine or tryptophan at the end of this CDR3 makes a read error likely. The chain links TRBV29-1 to TRBJ2-5; D unresolved. The V end lost 5 bases, the J end lost 1 base, and 8 bases lay between the germline ends. Germline CDR1 and CDR2: SQVTM and ANQGSEA. The CDR3 length is 12 residues. CDR3 DNA sequence: TGCAGCGTTCGTTCAGGCCAAGAGACCCAGTACCTT. This gives the protein CSVRSGQETQYL.

This clonotype was detected ten times or more. The V and J genes are TRBV7-9 and TRBJ1-6; 8 nucleotides agree with TRBD1. There are 14 residues in the CDR3. V shed 5 bases and J 8 bases; nucleotides not matched to a gene: 5. The germline V gene encodes CDR1 SEHNR and CDR2 FQNEAQ (reference sequence). The CDR3 DNA follows: TGTGCCAGCAGCCGTGACAGGGGAGATTCACCCCTCCACTTT. This codes for CASSRDRGDSPLHF.

This clonotype ranks as large. This sequence joins TRBV10-3 and TRBJ2-7, with 9 positions matching TRBD2. The V gene's germline CDR1 is ENHRY and CDR2 SYGVKD. Trimming cost V 3 bases and J 2 bases; bases outside gene matches: 5. The CDR3 contains 15 residues. The chain's CDR3 is CAISDSTSGAYEQYF. The CDR3 DNA reads as TGTGCCATCAGTGATTCGACTAGCGGTGCCTACGAGCAGTACTTC.

This clonotype appeared many times. This sequence joins TRBV20-1 and TRBJ2-1; TRBD2 matches 15 bases. V lost 0 bases to trimming and J lost 12 bases; unmatched junction nucleotides: 6. Per germline, CDR1 DFQATT and CDR2 SNEGSKA (reference sequence). The CDR3 runs 15 residues. The CDR3 protein is CSARDRPGLAGGQFF. DNA of the CDR3: TGCAGTGCTAGAGACAGACCGGGACTAGCGGGGGGGCAGTTCTTC.

Ten or more counts support this clonotype. This rearrangement joins TRBV5-1 to TRBJ2-3, with D hard to call. Germline CDR1 and CDR2: SGHRS and YFSETQ. This CDR3 comprises 14 residues. V lost 4 bases to trimming and J lost 1 base, with 10 bases between them. DNA for the CDR3: TGCGCCAGCAGCAGCAATTCTGGCACAGATACGCAGTATTTT. It yields the protein CASSSNSGTDTQYF.

Many counts were recorded for this clonotype. This sequence joins TRBV6-8 and TRBJ2-7; maybe TRBD1 (6 bases). Germline V lookup: CDR1 MNHGY, CDR2 SAAAGT. The V end was cut by 7 bases, the J end by 4 bases, with 23 bases between. The CDR3 length is 16 residues. CDR3: CASTHPRGGACYEQYF. The CDR3 nucleotides read TGTGCCAGCACCCACCCCCGTGGGGGCGCGTGTTACGAGCAGTACTTC.

Within the sample, this clonotype is medium-sized. The V gene is TRBV12-3 or TRBV12-4, the J gene TRBJ2-3, with D hard to call. The CDR3 covers 14 residues. Trimming pared 7 bases from V and 2 bases from J, leaving 13 bases between. CDR3 in DNA: TGTGCCAGCACTATAAGGGCTCACACAGATACGCAGTATTTT. Its translation is CASTIRAHTDTQYF.

The chain couples TRBV4-2 to TRBJ1-1, with D tentatively TRBD1 (5 bases). The V end was cut by 4 bases, the J end by 5 bases, with 17 bases between. CDR3 length: 15 residues. Germline lookup yields CDR1 LGHNA and CDR2 YNFKEQ. The CDR3 DNA follows: TGTGCCAGCAGCCCCTCAATGGGGGGAAGGACTGAAGCTTTCTTT. It yields the protein CASSPSMGGRTEAFF.

This clonotype was seen more than once but under ten times. The chain recombines TRBV20-1 with TRBJ1-5; 7 nucleotides align to TRBD1. The junction had 11 bases not matched to a gene; V was cut back by 6 bases and J by 0 bases. The CDR3 sequence is 16 residues long. Germline assignment: CDR1 DFQATT and CDR2 SNEGSKA (reference sequence). In DNA form, the CDR3 reads TGCAGTGCCCGGAGGGGGCGACTTAATAGCAATCAGCCCCAGCATTTT. Its translation is CSARRGRLNSNQPQHF.

This clonotype occurred many times. The chain couples TRBV5-1 to TRBJ2-7; the match to TRBD1 covers 8 bases. V shed 4 bases, J shed 3 bases, and the junction held 0 bases outside the gene matches. Looked up from germline, CDR1 is SGHRS and CDR2 is YFSETQ. This CDR3 is 12 amino acids long. The CDR3 sequence: CASSGQGYEQYF. CDR3 bases: TGCGCCAGCAGCGGACAGGGCTACGAGCAGTACTTC.

This clonotype was recorded many times. The J gene is TRBJ1-5, the V gene TRBV6-5; D remains ambiguous. This CDR3 is built from 14 residues. Per the germline V gene, CDR1 is MNHEY and CDR2 is SVGAGI. V lost 0 bases and J 5 bases, leaving 8 bases between the germline ends. The CDR3, as DNA: TGTGCCAGCAGTTACTCGCCGGGCGATCAGCCCCAGCATTTT. It is translated as CASSYSPGDQPQHF.

This clonotype has at least ten counts. The rearrangement links TRBV10-3 to TRBJ2-2; perhaps TRBD1 as D (6 bases). CDR3 size: 17 residues. Germline-derived CDR1 and CDR2 are ENHRY and SYGVKD. V lost 2 bases and J 0 bases, leaving 13 bases between the germline ends. This CDR3 is CAISETGPPANTGELFF. The CDR3 coding sequence is TGTGCCATCAGTGAGACAGGGCCGCCCGCGAACACCGGGGAGCTGTTTTTT.

The table lists this clonotype with many counts. The chain employs TRBV20-1 and TRBJ2-3; the match to TRBD2 covers 7 bases. Trimming cost V 6 bases and J 4 bases; bases outside gene matches: 10. This CDR3 spans 14 amino acids. Germline CDR1 is DFQATT and CDR2 is SNEGSKA (reference sequence). The DNA for the CDR3 is TGCAGTGCGGGGGGGGGTTTTGTCGCAGATACGCAGTATTTT. This gives the protein CSAGGGFVADTQYF.

This clonotype has a count of ten or more. This chain connects TRBV5-1 to TRBJ1-1; 8 bases line up with TRBD1. Unmatched junction bases numbered 3, after V lost 4 bases and J lost 4 bases. CDR3 length equals 13 residues. The germline gives CDR1 SGHRS, CDR2 YFSETQ. The DNA for the CDR3 is TGCGCCAGCAGCAGACAGGGGTTCACTGAAGCTTTCTTT. It specifies CASSRQGFTEAFF.

This clonotype was seen a few times. The chain joins TRBV6-5 to TRBJ1-4; D perhaps matches TRBD1 (6 bases). The CDR3 loop spans 15 amino acids. The germline V gene encodes CDR1 MNHEY and CDR2 SVGAGI. V was trimmed by 9 bases and J by 1 base, leaving 15 bases between them. CDR3 sequence: CASKFRGGTNEKLFF. The CDR3, as DNA: TGTGCCAGTAAATTTAGAGGGGGAACTAATGAAAAACTGTTTTTT.